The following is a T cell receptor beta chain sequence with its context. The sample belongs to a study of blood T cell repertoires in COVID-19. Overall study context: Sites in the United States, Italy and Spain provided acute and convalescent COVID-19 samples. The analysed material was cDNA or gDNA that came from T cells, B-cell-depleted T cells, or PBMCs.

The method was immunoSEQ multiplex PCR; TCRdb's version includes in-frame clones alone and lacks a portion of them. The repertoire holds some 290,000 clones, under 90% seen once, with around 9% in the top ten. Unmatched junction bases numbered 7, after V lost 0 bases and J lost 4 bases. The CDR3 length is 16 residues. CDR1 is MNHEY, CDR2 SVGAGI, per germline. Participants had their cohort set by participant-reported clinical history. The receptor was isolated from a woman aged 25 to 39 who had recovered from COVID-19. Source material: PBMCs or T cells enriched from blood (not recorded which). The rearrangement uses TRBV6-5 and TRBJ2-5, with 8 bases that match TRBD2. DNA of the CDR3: TGTGCCAGCAGTTACTCGCGGGGGGTTAGGGGAGAGACCCAGTACTTC. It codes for CASSYSRGVRGETQYF.